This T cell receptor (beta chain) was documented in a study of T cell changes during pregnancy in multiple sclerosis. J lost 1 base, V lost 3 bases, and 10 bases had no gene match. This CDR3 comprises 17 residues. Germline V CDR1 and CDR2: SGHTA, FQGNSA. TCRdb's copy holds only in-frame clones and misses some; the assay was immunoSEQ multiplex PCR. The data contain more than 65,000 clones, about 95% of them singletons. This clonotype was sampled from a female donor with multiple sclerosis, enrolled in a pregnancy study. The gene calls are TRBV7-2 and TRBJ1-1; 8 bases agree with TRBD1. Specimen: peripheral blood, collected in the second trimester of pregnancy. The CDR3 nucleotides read TGTGCCAGCAGCTTCGGGGCAGGGGGCTTATGGAACACTGAAGCTTTCTTT. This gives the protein CASSFGAGGLWNTEAFF.